This T cell receptor beta chain was recorded in a study of response to subunit inactivated influenza vaccine. V was shortened by 0 bases and J by 3 bases, with 12 bases between the two germline ends. Germline V lookup: CDR1 MNHNS, CDR2 SASEGT. The CDR3 is 16 amino acids. One entry per CDR3 protein, called by TCRdb with MiXCR from the RT-PCR reads. Of more than 450,000 distinct CDR3 sequences in the sample, 11% were seen once. These records were also assigned to another study, of T cells expressing NK-cell markers. As that study records: TCR beta cDNA was generated via 5'RACE template switching incorporating UMIs. Within several experiments, an anti-gamma-delta TCR antibody kept the sorting limited to alpha-beta TCR T cells.

Specimen: PBMCs from blood, collected on the day of vaccination. The genes are TRBV6-1 and TRBJ1-3, with D possibly TRBD1 on 6 matching bases. This receptor was identified in a man aged 50 to 59 who received an inactivated influenza vaccine. CDR3 residues: CASSEALGGFGNTIYF. Here the CDR3 DNA reads TGTGCCAGCAGTGAAGCCCTGGGGGGCTTTGGAAACACCATATATTTT.